This T cell receptor beta chain emerged from a study of CD8+ T cells in alopecia areata. Study-level results: Tofacitinib did not eliminate many expanded lesional clones from scalp or blood.

Extracted from the samples, RNA was reverse transcribed into cDNA to serve as the sequencing template. Assay used: immunoSEQ multiplex PCR; TCRdb lists only in-frame clones, some missing. The sample carries 270,000 or so clones, 58% recorded once. Treatment: oral pan-JAK inhibitor, 5-10 mg twice daily. This clone was recorded a few times. What it binds is not known. The V and J ends lost 7 bases and 4 bases respectively, with 10 bases between them. This CDR3 spans 12 amino acids. Germline lookup yields CDR1 LNHDA and CDR2 SQIVND (reference sequence). Sequences were derived from CD4+ T cells sorted from blood, sampled at week 24, from a patient treated with tofacitinib. The chain employs TRBV19 and TRBJ1-2, with D uncertain. The TCR originated in a human donor with alopecia areata. In nucleotides, the CDR3 is TGTGCCAGTATGAGGCTCGGCTATGGCTACACCTTC. Its translation is CASMRLGYGYTF.